The 29 T cell receptor beta chains reported below all come from one sample, sequenced in a study of blood T cells in healthy people across ages (dated by TCRdb to the mid-2010s). Library preparation employed 5' RACE. Sequencing instrument: Illumina HiSeq 2500. A second roughly 6 to 12 cycle PCR used a sample-barcoded 5' primer and a J-beta primer mix. TCRdb applied fastp at Q25 and MiXCR to the public reads, then kept only in-frame beta chains. Entries that share a CDR3 protein sequence are merged under the most common genes and DNA. The sample table records some 1.1 million distinct CDR3 sequences; less than 45% of these occur just once. 10% to 15% of the sample comes from the top ten. The material sequenced was blood. The source is a man aged 18-30 years in good health.

This rearrangement joins TRBV12-5 to TRBJ2-4; D may correspond to TRBD1 or TRBD2 (5 bases each). Trimming left V 3 bases short and J 2 bases short, with 8 bases between. Per germline, CDR1 LGHNT and CDR2 FRNRAP. This CDR3 is built from 14 residues. CDR3 region: CASGLGETKNIQYF. The CDR3 DNA reads as TGTGCTAGTGGTTTAGGGGAGACCAAAAACATTCAGTACTTC. The variable domain in full, completed from reference TRBV12-5 and TRBJ2-4, reads DARVTQTPRHKVTEMGQEVTMRCQPILGHNTVFWYRQTMMQGLELLAYFRNRAPLDDSGMPKDRFSAEMPDATLATLKIQPSEPRDSAVYFCASGLGETKNIQYFGAGTRLSVL.

The V and J genes are TRBV25-1 and TRBJ2-3; D tentatively reads TRBD1 or TRBD2 (6 bases each). V lost 2 bases, J lost 4 bases, and 16 bases lay in between. This CDR3 has 16 amino acids. The germline V gene has CDR1 MGHDK and CDR2 SYGVNS. The chain's CDR3 is CASSETWGAFADTQYF. CDR3 DNA: TGTGCCAGCAGTGAAACGTGGGGGGCGTTTGCAGATACGCAGTATTTT.

The chain employs TRBV7-2 and TRBJ2-4; weak D call: TRBD2 (5 bases). The DNA matches TRBJ2-7 better at its end, which makes the J call doubtful. This CDR3 contains 13 residues. In germline, CDR1 is SGHTA, CDR2 FQGNSA. CDR3 coding DNA: TGTGCCAGCAGGGAGGACTTGCTATACGAGCAGTACTTC. Protein product: CASREDLLYEQYF.

This clonotype showed up many times. The chain carries TRBV12-3 or TRBV12-4 and TRBJ1-2, with D possibly matching TRBD1 (6 bases). The CDR3 has 14 residues. The germline V and J ends were trimmed by 6 bases and 5 bases, with 16 bases remaining between them. The CDR3 nucleotides are TGTGCCAGCAGCCATACGACAGGTTCATATGGCTACACCTTC. Amino acids: CASSHTTGSYGYTF.

The chain couples TRBV27 to TRBJ2-7; 10 nucleotides line up with TRBD2. The CDR3 is 14 amino acids. V was clipped by 5 bases and J by 3 bases; unmatched bases: 4. The germline V gene has CDR1 MNHEY and CDR2 SMNVEV (reference sequence). DNA for the CDR3: TGTGCCAGCAGTGTGCGGACTAGCGGCTACGAGCAGTACTTC. Encoded protein: CASSVRTSGYEQYF.

The gene calls are TRBV12-3 or TRBV12-4 and TRBJ1-5; 9 bases align to TRBD1. This CDR3 is built from 17 residues. The ends lost 3 bases at V and 9 bases at J; junction bases unmatched: 15. The CDR3: CASSLVNPGQGSLPQHF. DNA of the CDR3: TGTGCCAGCAGTTTGGTCAACCCGGGACAGGGATCATTGCCCCAGCATTTT.

The chain links TRBV25-1 to TRBJ1-1; D may be TRBD1 (5 bases). CDR1 is MGHDK, CDR2 SYGVNS, per germline. CDR3 length equals 12 residues. Trimming stripped 4 bases from V and 7 bases from J, with 10 bases between. The CDR3 sequence: CASSVHDSEAFF. DNA of the CDR3: TGTGCCAGCAGTGTTCATGACAGTGAAGCTTTCTTT.

In DNA form, the CDR3 reads TGTGCCAGCAGCTTAGTGGGGGTTTCTGGAAACACCATATATTTT. This gives the protein CASSLVGVSGNTIYF. This chain connects TRBV7-2 to TRBJ1-3, with D perhaps TRBD1 (5 bases). The germline V gene has CDR1 SGHTA and CDR2 FQGNSA. V lost 1 base and J lost 1, with 8 bases in between. The CDR3 totals 15 residues.

This clonotype appeared a few times. V usage is TRBV27 and J usage is TRBJ1-6; 8 positions match TRBD1. The J segment lost 0 bases and the V segment lost 4 bases, leaving 5 bases of the junction unmatched. Germline CDR1 and CDR2: MNHEY and SMNVEV (reference sequence). The length of the CDR3 is 17 residues. This CDR3 reads CASSYRTGSSYNSPLHF. CDR3 DNA sequence: TGTGCCAGCAGTTACCGGACAGGGAGCTCCTATAATTCACCCCTCCACTTT.

This clonotype was seen only a few times. The chain carries TRBV25-1 and TRBJ1-2; TRBD1 might be the D (5 bases). Germline loops: CDR1 MGHDK, CDR2 SYGVNS. The germline V and J ends were trimmed by 1 base and 2 bases, with 11 bases remaining between them. The CDR3 runs to 15 residues. The CDR3 nucleotides are TGTGCCAGCAGTGAATTGGGGGGGTCCAACTATGGCTACACCTTC. Its translation is CASSELGGSNYGYTF.

The chain employs TRBV4-3 and TRBJ1-4; 7 nucleotides align to TRBD1. Germline-derived CDR1 and CDR2 are LGHNA and YSLEER. The V segment lost 5 bases and the J segment 7 bases; nucleotides outside the gene matches: 10. The CDR3 extends over 15 amino acids. The CDR3 reads CASSFSTGSIEKLFF. CDR3 sequence (DNA): TGCGCCAGCAGCTTCTCGACAGGGAGCATTGAAAAACTGTTTTTT.

This clonotype was seen ten or more times. The junction departs from the called germline gene at one end, perhaps through a read error. This sequence joins TRBV7-7 and TRBJ2-2; D may be TRBD2 (6 bases). The germline CDR1 and CDR2 sequences are SSHAT and FNYEAQ (reference sequence). CDR3 length: 15 residues. Here the CDR3 reads CASSPVGGLTGELFF. The CDR3 DNA is TGTGCTAGCAGCCCAGTGGGGGGTCTCACCGGGGAGCTGTTTTTT.

V is TRBV6-5 and J is TRBJ2-7; tentative D call: TRBD1 (6 bases). Trimming cost V 6 bases and J 5 bases, with 14 bases left between them. This CDR3 is 13 amino acids long. Germline CDR1 and CDR2: MNHEY and SVGAGI. CDR3 bases: TGTGCCAGCAGGCGAAAGGGGGACAACGAGCAGTACTTC. Translation: CASRRKGDNEQYF.

This clonotype was detected only a few times. The rearrangement joins TRBV11-2 to TRBJ1-3; D is possibly TRBD1 (5 bases). Trimming shortened V by 3 bases and J by 0 bases, and 9 bases separated the two germline ends. The germline CDR1 and CDR2 sequences are SGHAT and FQNNGV. The CDR3 contains 15 residues. The CDR3 DNA follows: TGTGCCAGCAGCTTGGAGGGGAACTCTGGAAACACCATATATTTT. Translating it yields CASSLEGNSGNTIYF. The full variable domain, completed using reference TRBV11-2 and TRBJ1-3, is EAGVAQSPRYKIIEKRQSVAFWCNPISGHATLYWYQQILGQGPKLLIQFQNNGVVDDSQLPKDRFSAERLKGVDSTLKIQPAKLEDSAVYLCASSLEGNSGNTIYFGEGSWLTVV.

The chain uses TRBV29-1 and TRBJ1-2; unclear D gene. Deletions cut 2 bases from V and 8 bases from J, with 12 bases between. The CDR3 contains 12 residues. Germline V gene lookup returns CDR1 SQVTM and CDR2 ANQGSEA. The CDR3 DNA is TGCAGCGTTGAACTGGGGATTAGAGGCTACACCTTC. It yields the protein CSVELGIRGYTF. Based on the CDR3 plus reference TRBV29-1 and TRBJ1-2, the full variable domain is SAVISQKPSRDICQRGTSLTIQCQVDSQVTMMFWYRQQPGQSLTLIATANQGSEATYESGFVIDKFPISRPNLTFSTLTVSNMSPEDSSIYLCSVELGIRGYTFGSGTRLTVV.

This clonotype was seen a handful of times. The rearrangement links TRBV6-2 or TRBV6-3 to TRBJ2-7, with D perhaps TRBD1 (5 bases). Germline V CDR1 and CDR2: MNHEY, SVGEGT. The CDR3 runs 15 residues. The V end lost 5 bases, the J end lost 1 base, and 15 bases lay between the germline ends. This CDR3 is CASSPHPQGSYEQYF. CDR3 DNA sequence: TGTGCCAGCAGTCCACACCCTCAGGGATCCTACGAGCAGTACTTC.

This rearrangement joins TRBV20-1 to TRBJ2-4, with 7 bases fitting TRBD1. The DNA end is a closer match to TRBJ2-7, so the J assignment may be wrong. Germline V gene lookup returns CDR1 DFQATT and CDR2 SNEGSKA (reference sequence). CDR3 length equals 13 residues. Here the CDR3 reads CSARRDSPYEQYF. CDR3 nucleotides: TGCAGTGCTAGGAGGGACAGCCCCTACGAGCAGTACTTC.

The rearrangement uses TRBV4-3 and TRBJ2-1; 9 nucleotides match TRBD2. The ends lost 4 bases at V and 9 bases at J; junction bases unmatched: 13. The germline CDR1 and CDR2 sequences are LGHNA and YSLEER. CDR3 length: 16 residues. The CDR3 DNA reads as TGCGCCAGCAGCCGAGCGCTCGGCGGGGGGGCATCTGAGCAGTTCTTC. Protein sequence: CASSRALGGGASEQFF.

This chain joins TRBV20-1 and TRBJ2-5; maybe TRBD1 (6 bases). The CDR3 contains 15 residues. V lost 5 bases, J lost 5 bases, and 21 bases lay in between. Per the germline V gene, CDR1 is DFQATT and CDR2 is SNEGSKA (reference sequence). The CDR3 nucleotides read TGCAGTGCTGGCTTCGCAGGGGACCTAGGCGAGACCCAGTACTTC. Its translation is CSAGFAGDLGETQYF.

At least ten counts were recorded for this clonotype. V usage is TRBV5-1 and J usage is TRBJ1-1; unclear D gene. CDR3 length: 15 residues. Trimming removed 5 bases at V and 1 base at J, with 15 bases between. Germline V gene sequence: CDR1 SGHRS, CDR2 YFSETQ. CDR3 nucleotide sequence: TGCGCCAGCAGTCCCCTCGTACAGTCGAACACTGAAGCTTTCTTT. Residues: CASSPLVQSNTEAFF.

In this sample, this clonotype turned up a few times. V usage is TRBV7-2 and J usage is TRBJ1-3; D not resolved. Germline V gene sequence: CDR1 SGHTA, CDR2 FQGNSA. This CDR3 has 14 residues. The V gene lost 1 base and the J gene lost 0 bases, with 4 bases spanning the gap. The CDR3 sequence is CASSLDYSGNTIYF. The CDR3 DNA reads as TGTGCCAGCAGCTTAGACTACTCTGGAAACACCATATATTTT. Supplemented by reference TRBV7-2 and TRBJ1-3, the full variable domain reads GAGVSQSPSNKVTEKGKDVELRCDPISGHTALYWYRQSLGQGLEFLIYFQGNSAPDKSGLPSDRFSAERTGGSVSTLTIQRTQQEDSAVYLCASSLDYSGNTIYFGEGSWLTVV.

About this clonotype itself: One junction end disagrees with the germline gene, perhaps due to a read error. The chain joins TRBV5-5 to TRBJ2-1, with 7 bases that match TRBD2. The CDR3 covers 15 residues. Germline CDR1 is SGHKS and CDR2 is YYEKEE (reference sequence). DNA of the CDR3: TGTACCAGCAGCCCTGGTCGCGGGGGACGCAATGAGCAGTTCTTC. It translates to CTSSPGRGGRNEQFF.

There are many counts of this clonotype. The gene calls are TRBV5-1 and TRBJ2-1; 8 nucleotides match TRBD2. The CDR3 loop spans 15 amino acids. Germline CDR1 is SGHRS and CDR2 is YFSETQ. Trimming at V came to 0 bases and at J to 5 bases, leaving 4 bases not matched to a gene. The CDR3 coding sequence is TGCGCCAGCAGCTTGGTAGCGGGATTCGACAATGAGCAGTTCTTC. Amino acids: CASSLVAGFDNEQFF.

J is TRBJ2-1 and V is TRBV19; a possible D gene is TRBD2 (5 bases). Germline assignment: CDR1 LNHDA and CDR2 SQIVND (reference sequence). V was clipped by 6 bases and J by 10 bases, with 22 bases between them. CDR3 length: 15 residues. The CDR3, as DNA: TGTGCCAGTAGCTACCGGGAACGAGGGTTCAACGAGCAGTTCTTC. This encodes CASSYRERGFNEQFF.

This clonotype appeared a few times. The chain is built from TRBV25-1 and TRBJ2-3; 7 nucleotides align to TRBD2. CDR1 MGHDK and CDR2 SYGVNS come from the germline V gene. V lost 5 bases, J lost 0 bases, and 11 bases stayed unmatched. The CDR3 runs to 17 residues. CDR3 nucleotides: TGTGCCAGCAGTCCTCGGTGGGCTAGCGGAAGCACAGATACGCAGTATTTT. This sequence encodes CASSPRWASGSTDTQYF.

The V call is TRBV4-2, the J call TRBJ2-7; no reliable D call. V lost 1 base and J lost 3, with 10 bases in between. There are 14 residues in the CDR3. Germline CDR1 and CDR2: LGHNA and YNFKEQ. CDR3 sequence (DNA): TGTGCCAGCAGCCAAGCTTTCGCCGGCTACGAGCAGTACTTC. Translated, it gives CASSQAFAGYEQYF.

This sequence joins TRBV7-2 and TRBJ2-2; no firm D call. This CDR3 has 15 residues. Germline CDR1 and CDR2: SGHTA and FQGNSA. Trimming removed 5 bases from V and 1 base from J, with 11 bases in between. For the CDR3, the DNA is TGTGCCAGCAGCACCACGGGCAGGAACACCGGGGAGCTGTTTTTT. This codes for CASSTTGRNTGELFF.

The chain joins TRBV20-1 to TRBJ1-1; the D is unclear. The CDR3 spans 14 residues. Germline loops: CDR1 DFQATT, CDR2 SNEGSKA (reference sequence). The V end lost 2 bases, the J end lost 1 base, and 11 bases lay between the germline ends. CDR3 in amino acids: CSARFFPENTEAFF. Here the CDR3 DNA reads TGCAGTGCTAGATTCTTTCCCGAGAACACTGAAGCTTTCTTT.

This clonotype came up a few times. The rearrangement joins TRBV4-2 to TRBJ1-2; 8 nucleotides align to TRBD1. The CDR3 has 15 amino acids. Germline V gene lookup returns CDR1 LGHNA and CDR2 YNFKEQ. With V trimmed by 5 bases and J by 5 bases, 10 bases remained unmatched. The CDR3 sequence is CASSSPGQAPYGYTF. Written as DNA, the CDR3 is TGTGCCAGCAGCTCACCGGGACAGGCTCCTTATGGCTACACCTTC.